One and the same sample provided the 29 T cell receptor beta chains below, sequenced in a study of shared clonotypes between healthy human individuals. Naive CD8 isolation took CD45RO-negative cells positively selected for CCR7 and excluded terminally differentiated effector memory CD45RA+ cells. Produced via immunoSEQ multiplex PCR; TCRdb's table is partial and in-frame only. The sample gives some 2.1 million clones, over 85% of which show up once; 0.85% to 1.2% is in the top ten. Sequenced input: naive CD8+ T cells sorted from blood. The source of these receptors is a man aged 18 to 30 in good health.

The chain is built from TRBV25-1 and TRBJ1-2, with unresolved D. Germline V CDR1 and CDR2: MGHDK, SYGVNS. This CDR3 spans 13 amino acids. The germline V and J ends were trimmed by 2 bases and 3 bases, with 7 bases remaining between them. This CDR3 is CASSEATYYGYTF. The DNA of the CDR3 is TGTGCCAGCAGTGAAGCGACGTACTATGGCTACACCTTC.

The chain links TRBV7-9 to TRBJ1-5, with D possibly being TRBD1 (5 bases). Trimming removed 7 bases from V and 0 bases from J, with 19 bases in between. The CDR3 sequence is 17 residues long. Germline V lookup: CDR1 SEHNR, CDR2 FQNEAQ (reference sequence). For the CDR3, the DNA is TGTGCCAGCACTCTCTTTCTAGACAGTTATAGCAATCAGCCCCAGCATTTT. It specifies CASTLFLDSYSNQPQHF.

A remark on this clone: This sample includes further DNA sequences coding for the same CDR3. The genes are TRBV9 and TRBJ2-1; D unclear. The V and J ends lost 0 bases and 8 bases respectively, with 3 bases between them. CDR1 is SGDLS, CDR2 YYNGEE, per germline. The CDR3 extends over 11 amino acids. The chain's CDR3 is CASSVGYEQFF. CDR3 bases: TGTGCCAGCAGCGTAGGATATGAGCAGTTCTTC.

The rearrangement links TRBV28 to TRBJ2-7, with a weak D call TRBD1 (6 bases). Per the germline V gene, CDR1 is MDHEN and CDR2 is SYDVKM. The CDR3 runs to 16 residues. With 6 bases removed from V and 6 bases from J, the gap between germline ends came to 24 bases. The CDR3 reads CASSFYRDGPTGEQYF. The CDR3 region has the DNA TGTGCCAGCAGCTTCTACAGGGATGGCCCTACAGGCGAGCAGTACTTC. The variable domain in full, with the rest retrieved from reference TRBV28 and TRBJ2-7, is DVKVTQSSRYLVKRTGEKVFLECVQDMDHENMFWYRQDPGLGLRLIYFSYDVKMKEKGDIPEGYSVSREKKERFSLILESASTNQTSMYLCASSFYRDGPTGEQYFGPGTRLTVT.

The chain has TRBV7-9 and TRBJ2-1; 10 nucleotides align to TRBD2. The trim removed 3 bases at V and 7 bases at J, leaving 9 bases unmatched. The CDR3 extends over 16 amino acids. The germline V gene has CDR1 SEHNR and CDR2 FQNEAQ (reference sequence). The CDR3 nucleotides read TGTGCCAGCAGCTTTGGACTAGCGGACCCATTGAATGAGCAGTTCTTC. Amino acids: CASSFGLADPLNEQFF.

The V and J genes are TRBV7-9 and TRBJ1-1, with unresolved D. Germline V gene lookup returns CDR1 SEHNR and CDR2 FQNEAQ (reference sequence). The V end lost 0 bases, the J end lost 3 bases, and 11 bases lay between the germline ends. CDR3 length equals 15 residues. The CDR3 region is CASSLADGSYTEAFF. The DNA for the CDR3 is TGTGCCAGCAGCTTAGCGGACGGGTCGTACACTGAAGCTTTCTTT. The full variable domain, its missing parts supplied by reference TRBV7-9 and TRBJ1-1, is DTGVSQNPRHKITKRGQNVTFRCDPISEHNRLYWYRQTLGQGPEFLTYFQNEAQLEKSRLLSDRFSAERPKGSFSTLEIQRTEQGDSAMYLCASSLADGSYTEAFFGQGTRLTVV.

V gene TRBV7-9 combines with J gene TRBJ2-5; D is perhaps TRBD1 (6 bases). The J call may be wrong; the DNA end is better matched by TRBJ2-7. The CDR3 runs 17 residues. The germline V gene encodes CDR1 SEHNR and CDR2 FQNEAQ (reference sequence). The CDR3 protein is CASSPRVGAARPYEQYF. In nucleotides, the CDR3 is TGTGCCAGCAGCCCCCGGGTGGGGGCAGCTCGACCCTACGAGCAGTACTTC.

The chain employs TRBV9 and TRBJ2-3; D not certain. The V end lost 4 bases, the J end lost 2 bases, and 11 bases lay between the germline ends. The CDR3 is made up of 14 amino acids. CDR1 and CDR2 from the germline V gene are SGDLS and YYNGEE. As DNA, the CDR3 is TGTGCCAGCAGCTCACGGACCATCACAGATACGCAGTATTTT. Amino acid sequence: CASSSRTITDTQYF.

This chain connects TRBV9 to TRBJ2-1; no firm D call. Germline V gives CDR1 SGDLS, CDR2 YYNGEE. The CDR3 contains 16 residues. Trimming removed 4 bases at V and 8 bases at J, with 22 bases between. DNA for the CDR3: TGTGCCAGCAGCCCATTTGTCAGCCAAACTGGAGATGAGCAGTTCTTC. Encoded protein: CASSPFVSQTGDEQFF.

This chain connects TRBV13 to TRBJ1-2; D perhaps matches TRBD1 (6 bases). The CDR3 runs 15 residues. The V and J ends lost 7 bases and 1 base respectively, with 16 bases between them. The V gene's germline CDR1 is PRHDT and CDR2 FYEKMQ (reference sequence). CDR3 region: CASTLRGGNNYGYTF. CDR3 DNA: TGTGCCAGCACCCTTAGAGGGGGGAATAACTATGGCTACACCTTC.

The rearrangement joins TRBV5-6 to TRBJ1-1, with TRBD1 identical over 8 bases. Trimming took 3 bases from V and 0 from J; bases not matched to a gene: 4. This CDR3 has 15 residues. CDR1 and CDR2 from the germline V gene are SGHDT and YYEEEE. CDR3 bases: TGTGCCAGCAGCTCCTCGACAGGGGTGAACACTGAAGCTTTCTTT. This gives the protein CASSSSTGVNTEAFF. Based on the CDR3 plus reference TRBV5-6 and TRBJ1-1, the full variable domain is DAGVTQSPTHLIKTRGQQVTLRCSPKSGHDTVSWYQQALGQGPQFIFQYYEEEERQRGNFPDRFSGHQFPNYSSELNVNALLLGDSALYLCASSSSTGVNTEAFFGQGTRLTVV.

This clone has a single count. This chain links TRBV6-1 with TRBJ1-2, with D uncertain. CDR1 and CDR2 from the germline V gene are MNHNS and SASEGT. The CDR3 extends over 12 amino acids. Trimming left V 0 bases short and J 10 bases short, with 9 bases between. The CDR3 loop reads CASSEAFQHYTF. The CDR3 coding sequence is TGTGCCAGCAGTGAAGCATTCCAGCACTACACCTTC.

CDR3 amino acids: CASSLRSGASGDAEKLFF. CDR3 DNA: TGTGCCAGCAGCTTAAGGTCCGGAGCGTCGGGCGATGCGGAAAAACTGTTTTTT. V usage is TRBV7-9 and J usage is TRBJ1-4, with unresolved D. Per the germline V gene, CDR1 is SEHNR and CDR2 is FQNEAQ (reference sequence). V was pared by 2 bases and J by 8 bases, with 24 bases between. The CDR3 is 18 amino acids.

With regard to this clone: The identical CDR3 is also encoded by other nucleotide sequences in the sample. The chain is built from TRBV28 and TRBJ2-7, with 8 positions matching TRBD2. The CDR3 sequence is 13 residues long. Germline trimming cut 6 bases from V and 2 bases from J; bases unmatched to any gene: 3. Germline-derived CDR1 and CDR2 are MDHEN and SYDVKM. CDR3 nucleotides: TGTGCCAGCAGCCTGGGACTAGCCTACGAGCAGTACTTC. It codes for CASSLGLAYEQYF. Full variable domain (rest looked up from reference TRBV28 and TRBJ2-7): DVKVTQSSRYLVKRTGEKVFLECVQDMDHENMFWYRQDPGLGLRLIYFSYDVKMKEKGDIPEGYSVSREKKERFSLILESASTNQTSMYLCASSLGLAYEQYFGPGTRLTVT.

The J gene is TRBJ2-2, the V gene TRBV27; 10 bases line up with TRBD2. V trimming: 5 bases; J trimming: 1 base; junction bases outside the gene matches: 1. The germline CDR1 and CDR2 sequences are MNHEY and SMNVEV (reference sequence). The CDR3 totals 15 residues. The CDR3, as DNA: TGTGCCAGCAGTCGACTAGCGGGGAACACCGGGGAGCTGTTTTTT. Translated: CASSRLAGNTGELFF.

This clone has just one count. The chain is built from TRBV6-5 and TRBJ2-1; D possibly corresponds to TRBD2 (7 bases). The CDR3 length is 12 residues. V was shortened by 8 bases and J by 8 bases, with 13 bases between the two germline ends. Germline V gives CDR1 MNHEY, CDR2 SVGAGI. CDR3 amino acids: CASGGGADEQFF. CDR3 nucleotide sequence: TGTGCCAGCGGAGGGGGGGCGGATGAGCAGTTCTTC.

This clone was seen just once. The chain is built from TRBV11-2 and TRBJ2-5; no clear D. This CDR3 spans 13 amino acids. Germline CDR1 is SGHAT and CDR2 is FQNNGV. Trimming removed 3 bases from V and 5 bases from J, with 10 bases in between. The CDR3 nucleotides are TGTGCCAGCAGCTTGATAATATATGAGACCCAGTACTTC. Protein: CASSLIIYETQYF.

This clone was counted only a few times. The chain has TRBV7-9 and TRBJ1-5; a weak D match, TRBD1 (5 bases). The V gene lost 7 bases and the J gene lost 6 bases, with 10 bases spanning the gap. Germline values: CDR1 SEHNR, CDR2 FQNEAQ (reference sequence). CDR3 length: 12 residues. The CDR3 nucleotides are TGTGCCAGCACCAGCGGGGGTCAGCCCCAGCATTTT. Translating gives CASTSGGQPQHF.

The gene calls are TRBV7-2 and TRBJ2-4; D possibly corresponds to TRBD2 (6 bases). V lost 7 bases and J 1 base, leaving 11 bases between the germline ends. The CDR3 extends over 14 amino acids. Per the germline V gene, CDR1 is SGHTA and CDR2 is FQGNSA. The CDR3 DNA reads as TGTGCCAGCACTGATAGCGGCGCCAAAAACATTCAGTACTTC. It yields the protein CASTDSGAKNIQYF.

This clone came up once. The chain employs TRBV27 and TRBJ2-5, with D maybe TRBD2 (5 bases). This CDR3 comprises 16 residues. The germline gives CDR1 MNHEY, CDR2 SMNVEV (reference sequence). V was trimmed by 6 bases and J by 6 bases, leaving 23 bases between them. The CDR3 region is CASSLIGPGSGQTQYF. The CDR3 nucleotides read TGTGCCAGCAGCTTAATCGGGCCTGGGAGTGGGCAGACCCAGTACTTC.

The chain employs TRBV11-2 and TRBJ1-6; D is ambiguous. V lost 3 bases and J 14 bases, leaving 17 bases between the germline ends. Germline-derived CDR1 and CDR2 are SGHAT and FQNNGV. The CDR3 runs to 14 residues. CDR3 bases: TGTGCCAGCAGCTTTTTGGAAGCCACCGGGTCCCTCCACTTT. Translating it yields CASSFLEATGSLHF.

The genes are TRBV28 and TRBJ2-4; no definite D call. CDR3 length: 16 amino acids. The germline V gene has CDR1 MDHEN and CDR2 SYDVKM. V shed 2 bases and J shed 0 bases, with 11 bases lying between them. CDR3 residues: CASSLLAELAKNIQYF. CDR3 nucleotides: TGTGCCAGCAGTTTACTGGCGGAGCTAGCCAAAAACATTCAGTACTTC.

The chain is built from TRBV27 and TRBJ2-7, with D possibly matching TRBD2 (6 bases). V lost 4 bases, J lost 0 bases, and 10 bases lay in between. Per the germline V gene, CDR1 is MNHEY and CDR2 is SMNVEV (reference sequence). CDR3 length: 14 amino acids. CDR3 protein: CASSSPGLSYEQYF. The CDR3 DNA follows: TGTGCCAGCAGTTCCCCGGGACTCTCCTACGAGCAGTACTTC.

The V call is TRBV4-3, the J call TRBJ2-1; the match to TRBD2 covers 12 bases. Unmatched junction bases numbered 7, after V lost 4 bases and J lost 9 bases. CDR1 is LGHNA and CDR2 is YSLEER in the germline V gene. This CDR3 is 15 amino acids long. The CDR3 DNA reads as TGCGCCAGCAGCCCTAGCGGGAGGGCCCCCGGTGAGCAGTTCTTC. Translated: CASSPSGRAPGEQFF.

The J gene is TRBJ1-1, the V gene TRBV2; 8 bases align to TRBD1. V shed 7 bases, J shed 8 bases, and the junction held 6 bases outside the gene matches. This CDR3 contains 12 residues. Germline CDR1 SNHLY, CDR2 FYNNEI. DNA of the CDR3: TGTGCCAGCATTCCACAGGGGGGAGAAGCTTTCTTT. It yields the protein CASIPQGGEAFF.

V and J are TRBV7-8 and TRBJ2-2; TRBD2 agrees at 7 bases. The germline V gene encodes CDR1 SGHVS and CDR2 FQNEAQ. The ends lost 3 bases at V and 3 bases at J; junction bases unmatched: 4. The CDR3 extends over 15 amino acids. CDR3 residues: CASSFVAGDTGELFF. DNA for the CDR3: TGTGCCAGCAGCTTCGTTGCGGGGGACACCGGGGAGCTGTTTTTT.

The chain is built from TRBV9 and TRBJ1-2, with TRBD1 matching 7 bases. The J segment lost 5 bases and the V segment lost 0 bases, leaving 7 bases of the junction unmatched. The CDR3 extends over 15 amino acids. Germline V gene lookup returns CDR1 SGDLS and CDR2 YYNGEE. CDR3 amino acids: CASSVGQGIVYGYTF. The CDR3 region has the DNA TGTGCCAGCAGCGTAGGACAGGGAATTGTATATGGCTACACCTTC. Supplemented by reference TRBV9 and TRBJ1-2, the full variable domain reads DSGVTQTPKHLITATGQRVTLRCSPRSGDLSVYWYQQSLDQGLQFLIQYYNGEERAKGNILERFSAQQFPDLHSELNLSSLELGDSALYFCASSVGQGIVYGYTFGSGTRLTVV.

CDR3 loop: CASSPQGGPHTETQYF. The CDR3 DNA reads TGTGCCAGCAGCCCGCAAGGGGGACCCCATACAGAGACCCAGTACTTC. This chain uses TRBV7-9 with TRBJ2-5; D is possibly TRBD1 (6 bases). Trimming took 5 bases from V and 4 from J, leaving 20 bases between them. The CDR3 contains 16 residues. Germline V CDR1 and CDR2: SEHNR, FQNEAQ (reference sequence). Using reference TRBV7-9 and TRBJ2-5 for the parts outside the CDR3, the full variable domain is DTGVSQNPRHKITKRGQNVTFRCDPISEHNRLYWYRQTLGQGPEFLTYFQNEAQLEKSRLLSDRFSAERPKGSFSTLEIQRTEQGDSAMYLCASSPQGGPHTETQYFGPGTRLLVL.

This chain joins TRBV11-2 and TRBJ1-5; 10 bases agree with TRBD1. With V trimmed by 5 bases and J by 11 bases, 12 bases remained unmatched. Germline V gives CDR1 SGHAT, CDR2 FQNNGV. The CDR3 length is 15 residues. Here the CDR3 reads CASSQGQGRGMTQHF. The CDR3 region has the DNA TGTGCCAGCAGCCAGGGACAGGGGAGGGGGATGACCCAGCATTTT. The complete variable domain, with remaining parts taken from reference TRBV11-2 and TRBJ1-5, reads EAGVAQSPRYKIIEKRQSVAFWCNPISGHATLYWYQQILGQGPKLLIQFQNNGVVDDSQLPKDRFSAERLKGVDSTLKIQPAKLEDSAVYLCASSQGQGRGMTQHFGDGTRLSIL.